This paragraph reports one T cell receptor (beta chain). This entry belongs to a study of blood T cell repertoires in COVID-19. Looking at the study overall: Sample material is recorded as cDNA or gDNA derived from T cells, B-cell-depleted T cells, or PBMCs.

The data were produced by immunoSEQ multiplex PCR, yet TCRdb's version contains in-frame clones alone and is incomplete. Altogether 49,000 or so clones are present, 80% to 90% being singletons, with the ten largest covering 8%. The TCR was taken from a man in his fifties or sixties with acute or convalescent COVID-19. Sequencing was done on a sample of peripheral blood.

CDR3: CASSLGQGISYEQYF. In DNA, the CDR3 is TGTGCCAGCAGCTTAGGACAGGGGATTTCCTACGAGCAGTACTTC. This chain links TRBV11-3 with TRBJ2-7, with 8 bases matching TRBD1. CDR1 and CDR2 (germline): SGHNT, YENEEA. V dropped 1 base and J dropped 1; count of bases not matched to a gene: 3. CDR3 length equals 15 residues.